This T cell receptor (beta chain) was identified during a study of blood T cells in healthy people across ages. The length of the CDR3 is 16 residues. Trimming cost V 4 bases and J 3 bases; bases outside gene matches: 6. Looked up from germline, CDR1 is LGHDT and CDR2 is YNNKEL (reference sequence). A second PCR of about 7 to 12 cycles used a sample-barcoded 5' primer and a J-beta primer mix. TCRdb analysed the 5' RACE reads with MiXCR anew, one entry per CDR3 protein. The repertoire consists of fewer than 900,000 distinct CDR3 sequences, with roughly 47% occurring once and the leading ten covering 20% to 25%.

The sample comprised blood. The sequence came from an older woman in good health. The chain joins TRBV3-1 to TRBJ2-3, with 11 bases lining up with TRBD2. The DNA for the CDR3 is TGTGCCAGCAGCCTCTTAGCGGGAGGGCCGACAGATACGCAGTATTTT. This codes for CASSLLAGGPTDTQYF.